Following are 26 T cell receptor beta chains from one sample sequenced in a study of cytomegalovirus exposure and HLA in healthy donors. The PCR was carried out with 60 Vbeta primers and 13 Jbeta primers. Sequencing used immunoSEQ multiplex PCR; TCRdb keeps in-frame clones, though not all of them. This sample yields some 110,000 clones, of which 80% to 90% are seen a single time; 1.6% belongs to the top ten. Material: PBMCs. The source of these receptors is a man aged 50 to 60 in good health and CMV-seronegative.

This chain connects TRBV7-4 to TRBJ1-5, with D perhaps matching TRBD1 (6 bases). Germline values: CDR1 SGHVT, CDR2 SQSDAQ. V was trimmed by 3 bases and J by 1 base, leaving 25 bases between them. The CDR3 has 20 amino acids. CDR3: CASSLLGGSGERWSNQPQHF. The CDR3 DNA reads as TGTGCCAGCAGCTTGTTGGGGGGGTCAGGGGAGCGTTGGAGCAATCAGCCCCAGCATTTT.

The chain recombines TRBV14 with TRBJ2-7, with 11 bases aligning to TRBD1. CDR1 and CDR2 (germline): SGHDN, FVKESK. Trimming removed 6 bases from V and 4 bases from J; junction bases left unmatched: 8. The CDR3 length is 15 residues. CDR3 in amino acids: CASRRADRGPYEQYF. The CDR3 nucleotides read TGTGCCAGCAGACGCGCGGACAGGGGGCCATACGAGCAGTACTTC.

This chain uses TRBV7-2 with TRBJ2-2; D uncertain. Germline V gene lookup returns CDR1 SGHTA and CDR2 FQGNSA. CDR3 length equals 13 residues. V shed 5 bases and J shed 6 bases, with 10 bases lying between them. DNA of the CDR3: TGTGCCAGCAGCCAACAGTCCCCCGGGGAGCTGTTTTTT. Amino acid sequence: CASSQQSPGELFF.

This clone has a handful of counts. The chain combines TRBV5-1 with TRBJ2-7; 8 bases fit TRBD1. Per germline, CDR1 SGHRS and CDR2 YFSETQ. The CDR3 sequence is 15 residues long. J lost 0 bases, V lost 2 bases, and 4 bases had no gene match. CDR3 region: CASSLTGGDSYEQYV. The CDR3 nucleotides are TGCGCCAGCAGCTTAACAGGGGGTGACTCCTACGAGCAGTACGTC.

The chain links TRBV11-2 to TRBJ1-6; 7 bases line up with TRBD1. CDR3 length: 15 residues. The junction had 9 bases not matched to a gene; V was cut back by 5 bases and J by 8 bases. Germline V gives CDR1 SGHAT, CDR2 FQNNGV. CDR3 sequence reads: CASSLPGQPDSPLHF. In DNA form, the CDR3 reads TGTGCCAGCAGCCTTCCGGGACAGCCAGATTCACCCCTCCACTTT.

The chain recombines TRBV4-1 with TRBJ1-3, with TRBD1 matching over 7 bases. V lost 0 bases, J lost 2 bases, and 7 bases stayed unmatched. The length of the CDR3 is 17 residues. The germline CDR1 and CDR2 sequences are MGHRA and YSYEKL. The CDR3 loop reads CASSQEQGGPTGNTIYF. The CDR3 DNA follows: TGCGCCAGCAGCCAAGAGCAGGGGGGCCCAACTGGAAACACCATATATTTT.

The V and J genes are TRBV6-4 and TRBJ2-5, with 11 bases identical to TRBD2. This CDR3 region has 15 residues. The trim removed 3 bases at V and 5 bases at J, leaving 5 bases unmatched. Germline V CDR1 and CDR2: MRHNA, SNTAGT. CDR3 nucleotides: TGTGCCAGCAGTGAAACTAGCGGGGGATGGGAGACCCAGTACTTC. Translation: CASSETSGGWETQYF.

The V call is TRBV6-6, the J call TRBJ2-3, with 7 bases lining up with TRBD1. V lost 5 bases to trimming and J lost 9 bases; unmatched junction nucleotides: 8. The CDR3 is made up of 13 amino acids. Per germline, CDR1 MNHNY and CDR2 SVGAGI (reference sequence). CDR3 loop: CASSIPGQNTQYF. In DNA form, the CDR3 reads TGTGCCAGCAGTATACCGGGACAGAACACGCAGTATTTT.

About this clone itself: A junction boundary mismatches the germline segment, possibly from a read error. This chain links TRBV5-8 with TRBJ2-5, with TRBD2 matching 7 bases. This CDR3 has 16 residues. Germline-derived CDR1 and CDR2 are SGHTS and YDEGEE. The CDR3 DNA sequence: TGTGCCAGCACCTTGGGCTATTCGGGGGGCCAAGAGACCCAGTACTTC. Its protein is CASTLGYSGGQETQYF.

J is TRBJ1-5 and V is TRBV5-1; 8 bases align to TRBD1. The CDR3 spans 15 residues. The V gene end was trimmed by 4 bases and the J gene end by 4 bases; junction bases not matched to a gene: 7. Germline V CDR1 and CDR2: SGHRS, YFSETQ. The CDR3 loop reads CASSPAGTGNQPQHF. In nucleotides, the CDR3 is TGCGCCAGCAGCCCGGCCGGGACAGGTAATCAGCCCCAGCATTTT.

DNA for the CDR3: TGTGCCAGCAGCGTAAGGCTCACAGGGGGCTCTGGGGCCAACGTCCTGACTTTC. As protein: CASSVRLTGGSGANVLTF. This chain joins TRBV9 and TRBJ2-6, with 8 positions matching TRBD1. Germline trimming cut 1 base from V and 0 bases from J; bases unmatched to any gene: 6. CDR3 length: 18 residues. Germline CDR1 reads SGDLS; CDR2 reads YYNGEE.

This clone was seen just once. The genes are TRBV6-6 and TRBJ2-2; 7 bases match TRBD1. V was pared by 6 bases and J by 0 bases, with 7 bases of the junction left unmatched. CDR3 size: 16 residues. Germline V gene lookup returns CDR1 MNHNY and CDR2 SVGAGI (reference sequence). The CDR3 DNA is TGTGCCAGCAGCCTCAGAGGGGGCTCGAACACCGGGGAGCTGTTTTTT. It specifies CASSLRGGSNTGELFF.

This chain uses TRBV11-3 with TRBJ2-1, with TRBD2 as a possible D gene (6 bases). The CDR3 contains 15 residues. Trimming took 3 bases from V and 4 from J, leaving 13 bases between them. Germline CDR1 and CDR2: SGHNT and YENEEA. Here the CDR3 reads CASSLGRGGYNEQFF. The CDR3 bases are TGTGCCAGCAGCTTGGGGCGGGGTGGATACAATGAGCAGTTCTTC.

This chain joins TRBV6-1 and TRBJ2-1; TRBD1 matches 7 bases. The ends lost 6 bases at V and 2 bases at J; junction bases unmatched: 7. Germline V CDR1 and CDR2: MNHNS, SASEGT. The CDR3 is made up of 15 amino acids. The CDR3: CASRTPGQTYNEQFF. CDR3 in DNA: TGTGCCAGCAGGACTCCGGGACAGACCTACAATGAGCAGTTCTTC.

This chain uses TRBV5-6 with TRBJ1-1; D remains unclear. V lost 5 bases and J 1 base, leaving 9 bases between the germline ends. This CDR3 is 13 amino acids long. The V gene's germline CDR1 is SGHDT and CDR2 YYEEEE. CDR3 in DNA: TGTGCCAGCAGTCTTACGGGGAACACTGAAGCTTTCTTT. Translated: CASSLTGNTEAFF.

J is TRBJ1-5 and V is TRBV18; the D is unclear. The CDR3 covers 12 residues. V was shortened by 10 bases and J by 3 bases, with 10 bases between the two germline ends. The V gene's germline CDR1 is KGHSH and CDR2 LQKENI. Written as DNA, the CDR3 is TGTGCCACCTCTGAAGCCAATCAGCCCCAGCATTTT. Protein: CATSEANQPQHF.

V gene TRBV28 combines with J gene TRBJ2-7, with TRBD2 as a possible D gene (7 bases). The CDR3 spans 15 residues. V was cut by 3 bases and J by 6 bases, with 18 bases left in between. CDR1 and CDR2 from the germline V gene are MDHEN and SYDVKM. The CDR3 nucleotides are TGTGCCAGCAGTTTGCGGGGGCAACCTTACATCGAGCAGTACTTC. Translation gives CASSLRGQPYIEQYF.

This clone was seen a single time. The chain joins TRBV7-9 to TRBJ1-2, with 12 bases lining up with TRBD1. V trimming: 7 bases; J trimming: 2 bases; junction bases outside the gene matches: 11. There are 17 residues in the CDR3. Germline assignment: CDR1 SEHNR and CDR2 FQNEAQ (reference sequence). The CDR3 region has the DNA TGTGCCAGCAACCCCGGGCCGGGACAGGGGGCCAACTATGGCTACACCTTC. This sequence encodes CASNPGPGQGANYGYTF.

This rearrangement joins TRBV19 to TRBJ2-2; TRBD2 agrees at 14 bases. The germline V gene has CDR1 LNHDA and CDR2 SQIVND (reference sequence). The V gene end was trimmed by 4 bases and the J gene end by 4 bases; junction bases not matched to a gene: 5. The CDR3 runs 17 residues. The CDR3 loop is CASSRGLAGVGTGELFF. The CDR3 coding sequence is TGTGCCAGTAGTAGGGGACTAGCGGGGGTGGGCACCGGGGAGCTGTTTTTT.

The rearrangement links TRBV5-4 to TRBJ1-2; D uncertain. Germline V gene data show CDR1 as SGHNT and CDR2 as YYREEE (reference sequence). This CDR3 contains 13 residues. V was shortened by 9 bases and J by 7 bases, with 19 bases between the two germline ends. CDR3 nucleotides: TGTGCCACCTCTCCAGGAGGGTCGGCTGGCTACACCTTC. It encodes CATSPGGSAGYTF.

The V and J genes are TRBV6-1 and TRBJ2-2, with D perhaps matching TRBD1 (5 bases). This CDR3 is 13 amino acids long. Trimming removed 2 bases from V and 7 bases from J, with 8 bases in between. Per germline, CDR1 MNHNS and CDR2 SASEGT. The chain's CDR3 is CASSEQQVGELFF. In DNA, the CDR3 is TGTGCCAGCAGTGAACAACAGGTCGGGGAGCTGTTTTTT.

The genes are TRBV27 and TRBJ1-4; a possible D gene is TRBD1 (6 bases). Per the germline V gene, CDR1 is MNHEY and CDR2 is SMNVEV (reference sequence). The V end was cut by 6 bases, the J end by 0 bases, with 20 bases between. This CDR3 contains 18 residues. CDR3 protein: CASRGQRGGSATNEKLFF. The CDR3 DNA follows: TGTGCCAGCAGGGGTCAGAGGGGGGGTTCTGCAACTAATGAAAAACTGTTTTTT.

This clone was picked up one time. The chain combines TRBV19 with TRBJ2-3, with D maybe TRBD2 (6 bases). There are 16 residues in the CDR3. Trimming left V 9 bases short and J 0 bases short, with 19 bases between. The germline CDR1 and CDR2 sequences are LNHDA and SQIVND (reference sequence). For the CDR3, the DNA is TGTGCCAGGGGGGGTACCATTGGCGCTAGCACAGATACGCAGTATTTT. Protein: CARGGTIGASTDTQYF.

The rearrangement joins TRBV4-3 to TRBJ1-4, with TRBD1 matching 8 bases. Germline-derived CDR1 and CDR2 are LGHNA and YSLEER. The CDR3 sequence is 20 residues long. V lost 0 bases, J lost 0 bases, and 12 bases stayed unmatched. The CDR3 reads CASSQDQRTGTFPTNEKLFF. CDR3 DNA sequence: TGCGCCAGCAGCCAAGATCAAAGGACAGGGACCTTTCCAACTAATGAAAAACTGTTTTTT.

DNA of the CDR3: TGTGCCAGCAGCTTGGGCGTGAACACTGAAGCTTTCTTT. It yields the protein CASSLGVNTEAFF. This sequence joins TRBV5-4 and TRBJ1-1; D remains ambiguous. Trimming removed 0 bases at V and 0 bases at J, with 3 bases between. Germline CDR1 and CDR2: SGHNT and YYREEE (reference sequence). This CDR3 has 13 residues.

V is TRBV5-1 and J is TRBJ2-7, with TRBD1 matching over 10 bases. CDR1 is SGHRS, CDR2 YFSETQ, per germline. The CDR3 has 14 amino acids. V was pared by 0 bases and J by 7 bases, with 4 bases of the junction left unmatched. The DNA of the CDR3 is TGCGCCAGCAGCTTGGGGACAGGGGGGTGGGAGCAGTACTTC. It codes for CASSLGTGGWEQYF.